Ten or more counts support the clone carrying this T cell receptor beta chain. Its antigen is as yet unknown. V lost 1 base, J lost 0 bases, and 10 bases lay in between. The length of the CDR3 is 15 residues. Germline lookup yields CDR1 LGHNA and CDR2 YSLEER. This sample's time point: pre-sensitization, week 0. Treatment given: therapeutic diphenylcyclopropenone sensitization with weekly scalp DPC. This record comes from a study of human T cells and chemical hapten exposure. Study as a whole: Sensitizing treatment utilized 2% DPC over an approximately 2 cm by approximately 2 cm portion of upper inner arm skin. The patch tests put 0.01% DPC on the skin of the upper back and were read 6 days later.

Study results and caveats: Controls formed significantly fewer large CDR3 similarity clusters than expanded TCRs did.

MiXCR was run by TCRdb on the RACE reads, yielding one entry per CDR3 protein. The sample holds around 120,000 distinct CDR3 sequences; about 13% are singletons and the top ten take about 3%. The sample here was whole blood, taken in connection with sensitization to the hapten diphenylcyclopropenone (DPC). This receptor was identified in a woman aged 18-30 years with alopecia areata. Some clones in this sample may be carry-over from other donors' samples. V gene TRBV4-3 combines with J gene TRBJ2-7; D may be TRBD1 (6 bases). DNA of the CDR3: TGCGCCAGCAGCCAAGGAACAGGGAGCTCCTACGAGCAGTACTTC. This codes for CASSQGTGSSYEQYF.